A selection of T cell receptor beta chains follows, all from one sample in a study of low-dose radiotherapy and immunotherapy resistance in tumors. MiXCR, applied by TCRdb to the reads, yields one record per CDR3 protein. Of some 100,000 distinct CDR3 sequences listed, 20% are singletons. The source material was PBMCs, sampled after low-dose radiotherapy plus immunotherapy. These receptors came from a female donor with ovarian cancer. Each CDR3 is given with its conserved first and last residue. The D gene is left open where the match is weak. Clone size is stated in some rows and not others, as once, few, many or a class when expanded.

clone_size	d_call	v_call	j_call	cdr3_aa	cdr3_nt
NA	TRBD1	TRBV6-5	TRBJ1-2	CASSPITGEGYTF	TGTGCCAGCAGCCCGATAACAGGGGAGGGCTACACCTTC
many	TRBD2	TRBV7-2	TRBJ2-2	CASSLRGGSGAGELFF	TGTGCCAGCAGCTTGCGGGGGGGCAGCGGGGCCGGGGAGCTGTTTTTT
few	NA	TRBV28	TRBJ1-1	CASSLRRTMNTEAFF	TGTGCCAGCAGTTTAAGAAGGACCATGAACACTGAAGCTTTCTTT
many	TRBD2	TRBV19	TRBJ2-5	CASSVLLAGVTETQYF	TGTGCCAGTAGTGTTTTATTAGCGGGAGTTACAGAGACCCAGTACTTC
NA	NA	TRBV28	TRBJ1-4	CASKPEKEKLFF	TGTGCCAGCAAGCCAGAAAAAGAAAAACTGTTTTTT
many	TRBD2	TRBV2	TRBJ2-3	CASRASGGADTQYF	TGTGCCAGCAGGGCGAGCGGGGGTGCAGATACGCAGTATTTT
many	NA	TRBV12-3/TRBV12-4	TRBJ1-6	CASSLKSGVNSPLHF	TGTGCCAGCAGTTTAAAATCTGGGGTAAATTCACCCCTCCACTTT
many	TRBD2	TRBV18	TRBJ2-1	CASSPQIRELAVRYNEQFF	TGTGCCAGCTCACCACAGATCCGGGAACTAGCGGTGAGATACAATGAGCAGTTCTTC
NA	TRBD2	TRBV11-3	TRBJ2-7	CASSAVGGAYEQYF	TGTGCCAGCAGCGCAGTGGGGGGGGCCTACGAGCAGTACTTC
NA	TRBD1	TRBV7-9	TRBJ2-3	CASSLSGTVTDTQYF	TGTGCCAGCAGCTTATCCGGGACAGTCACAGATACGCAGTATTTT
many	NA	TRBV6-2/TRBV6-3	TRBJ2-4	CASSRSSVVNIQYF	TGTGCCAGCAGTAGGTCCAGCGTTGTAAACATTCAGTACTTC
NA	NA	TRBV9	TRBJ2-1	CASSVDIEGGWSYNEQFF	TGTGCCAGCAGCGTAGATATTGAGGGGGGATGGTCCTACAATGAGCAGTTCTTC
many	NA	TRBV20-1	TRBJ2-2	CSARDIQAGELFF	TGCAGTGCTAGAGATATCCAAGCAGGGGAGCTGTTTTTT
few	TRBD2	TRBV7-3	TRBJ2-3	CASSFGAGGTDTQYF	TGTGCCAGCAGCTTTGGAGCGGGGGGCACAGATACGCAGTATTTT
many	NA	TRBV20-1	TRBJ2-4	CSARARAKNIQYF	TGCAGTGCTAGAGCCAGGGCAAAAAACATTCAGTACTTC
many	TRBD2	TRBV29-1	TRBJ2-1	CSVEGLAAYNEQFF	TGCAGCGTTGAAGGACTAGCGGCTTACAATGAGCAGTTCTTC
many	TRBD2	TRBV19	TRBJ2-3	CASSILGLAGAHTDTQYF	TGTGCCAGTAGTATCCTCGGACTAGCGGGAGCGCACACAGATACGCAGTATTTT
many	NA	TRBV25-1	TRBJ1-2	CASSDSGSANYGYTF	TGTGCCAGCAGTGACTCAGGGTCCGCCAACTATGGCTACACCTTC
many	NA	TRBV19	TRBJ1-2	CASSEPRESNYGYTF	TGTGCCAGTAGCGAGCCCAGGGAGTCCAACTATGGCTACACCTTC
NA	NA	TRBV4-1	TRBJ2-2	CASSQAIATGELFFF	NA
many	NA	TRBV7-2	TRBJ2-3	CASSGGSDTQYF	TGTGCCAGCAGCGGCGGGTCAGATACGCAGTATTTT
many	NA	TRBV11-2	TRBJ2-7	CASSLDPGHTYEQYF	TGTGCCAGCAGCTTAGATCCGGGACATACCTACGAGCAGTACTTC
many	NA	TRBV7-2	TRBJ2-3	CASSLQGGTSTDTQYF	TGTGCCAGCAGCTTGCAAGGGGGGACTAGCACAGATACGCAGTATTTT
many	NA	TRBV21-1	TRBJ1-2	CASSRGGLAGVGYGYTF	TGTGCCAGCAGCCGCGGAGGCCTGGCAGGGGTAGGGTATGGCTACACCTTC
many	NA	TRBV9	TRBJ1-2	CASSRGGNYGYTF	TGTGCCAGCTCTCGTGGGGGCAACTATGGCTACACCTTC
many	NA	TRBV6-1	TRBJ1-5	CASRGGNLNNQPQHF	TGTGCCAGCAGGGGGGGCAACCTCAATAATCAGCCCCAGCATTTT
NA	NA	TRBV19	TRBJ2-5	CASTWTRGAAETQYF	TGTGCCAGTACCTGGACCCGGGGCGCGGCAGAGACCCAGTACTTC
NA	NA	TRBV3-1	TRBJ1-1	CASSQTSAGLSVEAFF	TGTGCCAGCAGCCAAACCTCCGCAGGGCTCTCCGTTGAAGCTTTCTTT
many	NA	TRBV5-1	TRBJ2-2	CASSFSLPTGELFF	TGCGCCAGCAGCTTCTCACTGCCCACCGGGGAGCTGTTTTTT
many	NA	TRBV6-6	TRBJ1-2	CASSYLQDYGYTF	TGTGCCAGCAGTTATTTACAGGACTATGGCTACACCTTC
many	TRBD1	TRBV19	TRBJ2-5	CASSYGTGAQETQYF	TGTGCCAGTAGTTACGGGACAGGGGCCCAAGAGACCCAGTACTTC
NA	NA	TRBV25-1	TRBJ2-7	CASSETGHVPYEQYF	TGTGCCAGCAGTGAGACAGGCCACGTGCCCTACGAGCAGTACTTC
many	TRBD2	TRBV11-2	TRBJ2-3	CASSLGMRTSGRRTDTQYF	TGTGCCAGCAGCTTAGGTATGCGGACTAGCGGGAGGAGGACAGATACGCAGTATTTT
many	NA	TRBV29-1	TRBJ2-3	CSVETGTDTQYF	TGCAGCGTTGAAACGGGCACAGATACGCAGTATTTT
many	NA	TRBV7-8	TRBJ1-5	CASSLARSNQPQHF	TGTGCCAGCAGCTTAGCTCGAAGCAATCAGCCCCAGCATTTT
many	TRBD2	TRBV20-1	TRBJ2-1	CSARGRLAGGLEQFF	TGCAGTGCTAGAGGTCGCCTAGCGGGAGGGCTGGAGCAGTTCTTC
NA	TRBD1	TRBV2	TRBJ1-1	CASSEALSDRGPPNTEAFF	TGTGCCAGCAGTGAAGCGCTGTCGGACAGGGGGCCCCCTAACACTGAAGCTTTCTTT
many	TRBD1	TRBV6-1	TRBJ2-7	CASSPGGYSLGEQYF	TGTGCCAGCAGTCCAGGGGGCTACTCCCTAGGCGAGCAGTACTTC
many	NA	TRBV2	TRBJ1-2	CASSGQTAVYGYTF	TGTGCCAGCAGTGGCCAGACCGCCGTCTATGGCTACACCTTC
many	NA	TRBV6-2/TRBV6-3	TRBJ1-2	CASRTPRGRENGYTF	TGTGCCAGCAGAACCCCCAGGGGCAGGGAGAATGGCTACACCTTC
few	NA	TRBV5-1	TRBJ2-3	CASSQAYPSTDTQYF	TGCGCCAGCAGTCAGGCCTACCCATCCACAGATACGCAGTATTTT
many	TRBD1	TRBV6-2/TRBV6-3	TRBJ2-5	CASTSQAGTGSGETQYF	TGTGCCAGCACTTCCCAAGCCGGGACAGGGAGTGGAGAGACCCAGTACTTC
NA	TRBD1	TRBV15	TRBJ1-2	CATSRDRGFGYTF	TGTGCCACCAGCAGGGACAGGGGTTTTGGCTACACCTTC